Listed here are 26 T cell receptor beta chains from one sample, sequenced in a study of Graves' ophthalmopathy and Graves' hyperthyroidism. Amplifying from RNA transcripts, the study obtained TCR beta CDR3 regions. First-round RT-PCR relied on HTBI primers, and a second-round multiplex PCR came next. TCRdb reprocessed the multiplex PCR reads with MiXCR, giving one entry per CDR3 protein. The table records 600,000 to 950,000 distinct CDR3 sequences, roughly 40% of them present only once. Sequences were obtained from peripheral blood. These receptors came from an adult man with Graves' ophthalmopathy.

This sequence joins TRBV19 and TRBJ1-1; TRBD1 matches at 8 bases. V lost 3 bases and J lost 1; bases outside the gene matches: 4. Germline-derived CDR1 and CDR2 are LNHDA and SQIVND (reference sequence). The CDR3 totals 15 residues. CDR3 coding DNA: TGTGCCAGTAGTATTCAGGGGGCGTCGAACACTGAAGCTTTCTTT. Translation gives CASSIQGASNTEAFF.

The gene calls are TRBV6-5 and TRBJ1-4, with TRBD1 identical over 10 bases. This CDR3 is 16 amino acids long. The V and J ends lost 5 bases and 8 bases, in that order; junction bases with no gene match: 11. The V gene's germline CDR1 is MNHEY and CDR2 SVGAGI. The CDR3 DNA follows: TGTGCCAGCAGTGTAGGACCGGACAGGGGGGGGGAAAAACTGTTTTTT. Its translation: CASSVGPDRGGEKLFF.

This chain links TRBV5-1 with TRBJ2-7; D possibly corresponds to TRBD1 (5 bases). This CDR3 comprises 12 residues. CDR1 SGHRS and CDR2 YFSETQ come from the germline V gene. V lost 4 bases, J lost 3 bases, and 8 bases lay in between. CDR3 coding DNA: TGCGCCAGCAGCAATCAGGGCTACGAGCAGTACTTC. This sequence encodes CASSNQGYEQYF.

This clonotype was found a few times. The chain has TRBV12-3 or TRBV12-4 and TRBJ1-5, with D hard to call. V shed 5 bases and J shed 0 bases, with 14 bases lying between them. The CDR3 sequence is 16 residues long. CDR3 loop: CASSPSPEVSNQPQHF. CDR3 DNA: TGTGCCAGCAGTCCTTCTCCGGAAGTTAGCAATCAGCCCCAGCATTTT.

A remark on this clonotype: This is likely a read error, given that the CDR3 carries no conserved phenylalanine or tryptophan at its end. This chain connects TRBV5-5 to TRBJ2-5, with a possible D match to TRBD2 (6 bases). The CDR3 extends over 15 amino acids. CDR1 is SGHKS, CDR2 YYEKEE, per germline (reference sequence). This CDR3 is CASSPRGAYQETQYL. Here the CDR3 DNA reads TGCGCCAGCAGCCCCCGCGGGGCGTACCAAGAGACCCAGTACCTC.

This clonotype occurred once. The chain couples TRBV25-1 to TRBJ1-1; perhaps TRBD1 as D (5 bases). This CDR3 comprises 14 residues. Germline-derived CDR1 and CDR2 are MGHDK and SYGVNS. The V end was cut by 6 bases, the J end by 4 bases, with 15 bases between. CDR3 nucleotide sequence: TGTGCCAGCAGCTTGGGGGAGGAATTCACTGAAGCTTTCTTT. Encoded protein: CASSLGEEFTEAFF.

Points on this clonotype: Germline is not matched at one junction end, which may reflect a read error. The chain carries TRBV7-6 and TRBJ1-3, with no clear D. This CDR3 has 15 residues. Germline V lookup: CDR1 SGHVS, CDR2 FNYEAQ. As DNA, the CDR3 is TGTGCCAGCGGCTTAGGAGGGCCCTCTGGAAACACCATATATTTT. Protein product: CASGLGGPSGNTIYF.

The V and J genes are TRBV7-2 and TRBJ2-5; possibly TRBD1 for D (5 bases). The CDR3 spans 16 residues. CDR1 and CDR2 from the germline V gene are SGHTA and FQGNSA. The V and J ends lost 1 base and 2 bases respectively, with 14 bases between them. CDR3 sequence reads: CASSLDVRQPQETQYF. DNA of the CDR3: TGTGCCAGCAGCTTAGATGTGCGACAGCCTCAAGAGACCCAGTACTTC.

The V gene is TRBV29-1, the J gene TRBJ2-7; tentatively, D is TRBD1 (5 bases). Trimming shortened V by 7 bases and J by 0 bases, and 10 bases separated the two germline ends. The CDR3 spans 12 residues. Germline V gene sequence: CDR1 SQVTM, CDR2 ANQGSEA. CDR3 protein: CSATENSYEQYF. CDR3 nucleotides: TGCAGCGCGACAGAGAACTCCTACGAGCAGTACTTC.

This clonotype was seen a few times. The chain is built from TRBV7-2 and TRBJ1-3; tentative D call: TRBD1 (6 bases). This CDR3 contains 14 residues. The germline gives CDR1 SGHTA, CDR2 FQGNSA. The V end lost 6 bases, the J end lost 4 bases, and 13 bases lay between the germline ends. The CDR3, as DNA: TGTGCCAGCAGACCTACAGGGCGAGGAAACACCATATATTTT. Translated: CASRPTGRGNTIYF.

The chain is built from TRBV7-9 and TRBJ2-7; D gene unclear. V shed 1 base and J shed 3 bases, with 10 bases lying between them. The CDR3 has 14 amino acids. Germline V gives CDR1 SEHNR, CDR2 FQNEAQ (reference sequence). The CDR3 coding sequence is TGTGCCAGCAGCTTAGGTATAGGCGTCTACGAGCAGTACTTC. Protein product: CASSLGIGVYEQYF.

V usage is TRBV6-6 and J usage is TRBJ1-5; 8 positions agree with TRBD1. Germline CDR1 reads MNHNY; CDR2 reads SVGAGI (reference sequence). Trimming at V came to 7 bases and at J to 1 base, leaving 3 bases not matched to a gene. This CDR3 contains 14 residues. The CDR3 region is CASNTGGSNQPQHF. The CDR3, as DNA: TGTGCCAGCAATACAGGGGGGAGCAATCAGCCCCAGCATTTT.

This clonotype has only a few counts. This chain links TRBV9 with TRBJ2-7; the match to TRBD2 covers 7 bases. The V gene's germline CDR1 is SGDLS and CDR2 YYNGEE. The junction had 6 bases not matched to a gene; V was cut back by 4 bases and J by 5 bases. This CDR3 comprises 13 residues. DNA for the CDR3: TGTGCCAGCAGCCCAATCGCGGGAGACGAGCAGTACTTC. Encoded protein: CASSPIAGDEQYF.

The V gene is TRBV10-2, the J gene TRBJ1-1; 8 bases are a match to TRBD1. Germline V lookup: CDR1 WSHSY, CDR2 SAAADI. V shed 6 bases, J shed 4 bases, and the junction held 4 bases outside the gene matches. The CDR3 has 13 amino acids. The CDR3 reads CASRADRATEAFF. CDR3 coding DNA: TGCGCCAGCAGGGCGGACAGGGCCACTGAAGCTTTCTTT.

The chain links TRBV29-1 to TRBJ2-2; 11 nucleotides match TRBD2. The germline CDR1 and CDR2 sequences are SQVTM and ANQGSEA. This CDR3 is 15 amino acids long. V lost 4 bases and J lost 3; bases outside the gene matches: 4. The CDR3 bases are TGCAGCGTTGTAGCGGGGGGGCCTGACACCGGGGAGCTGTTTTTT. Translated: CSVVAGGPDTGELFF.

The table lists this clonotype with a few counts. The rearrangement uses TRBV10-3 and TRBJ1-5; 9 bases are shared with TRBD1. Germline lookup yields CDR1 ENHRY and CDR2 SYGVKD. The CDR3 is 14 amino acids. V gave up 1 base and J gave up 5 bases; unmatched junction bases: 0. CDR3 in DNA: TGTGCCATCAGTGAGTGGACAGGGGATCAGCCCCAGCATTTT. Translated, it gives CAISEWTGDQPQHF.

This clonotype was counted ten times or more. The CDR3 spells CATSSRVAYEQYF. Written as DNA, the CDR3 is TGTGCCACCAGCAGTCGGGTTGCCTACGAGCAGTACTTC. The chain uses TRBV15 and TRBJ2-7, with no clear D. This CDR3 region has 13 residues. Germline CDR1 and CDR2: LNHNV and YYDKDF (reference sequence). Trimming left V 3 bases short and J 2 bases short, with 8 bases between.

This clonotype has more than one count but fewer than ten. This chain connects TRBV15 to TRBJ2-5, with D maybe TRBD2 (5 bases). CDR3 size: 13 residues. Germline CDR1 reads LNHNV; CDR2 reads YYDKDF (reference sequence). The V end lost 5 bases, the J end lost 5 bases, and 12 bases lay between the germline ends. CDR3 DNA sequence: TGTGCCACCAGCGAAGGGAGTAGGGAGACCCAGTACTTC. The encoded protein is CATSEGSRETQYF.

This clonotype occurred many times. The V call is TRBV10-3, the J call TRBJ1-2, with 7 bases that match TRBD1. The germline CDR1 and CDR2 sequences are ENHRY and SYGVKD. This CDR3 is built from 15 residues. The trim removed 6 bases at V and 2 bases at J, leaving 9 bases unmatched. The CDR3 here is CAISERDSSNYGYTF. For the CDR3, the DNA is TGTGCCATCAGCGAGAGGGACAGCTCCAACTATGGCTACACCTTC.

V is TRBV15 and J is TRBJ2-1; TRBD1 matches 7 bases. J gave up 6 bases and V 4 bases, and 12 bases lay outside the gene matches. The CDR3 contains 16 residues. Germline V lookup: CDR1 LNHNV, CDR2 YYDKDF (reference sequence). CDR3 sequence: CATSKSRDRRLNEQFF. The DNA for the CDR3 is TGTGCCACCAGCAAGAGCCGGGACAGAAGGCTCAATGAGCAGTTCTTC.

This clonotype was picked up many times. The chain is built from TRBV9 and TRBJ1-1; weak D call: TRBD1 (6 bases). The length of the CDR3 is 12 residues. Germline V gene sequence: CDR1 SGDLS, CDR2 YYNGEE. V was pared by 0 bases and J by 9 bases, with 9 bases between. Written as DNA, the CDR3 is TGTGCCAGCAGCGTAGTACAGGGCCAAGCTTTCTTT. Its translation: CASSVVQGQAFF.

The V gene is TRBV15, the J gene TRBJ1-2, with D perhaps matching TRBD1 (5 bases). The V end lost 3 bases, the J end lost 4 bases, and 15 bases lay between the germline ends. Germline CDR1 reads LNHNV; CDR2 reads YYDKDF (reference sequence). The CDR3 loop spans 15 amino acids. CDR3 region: CATSSQSSQGYGYTF. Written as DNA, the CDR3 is TGTGCCACCAGCAGCCAATCGAGCCAGGGCTATGGCTACACCTTC.

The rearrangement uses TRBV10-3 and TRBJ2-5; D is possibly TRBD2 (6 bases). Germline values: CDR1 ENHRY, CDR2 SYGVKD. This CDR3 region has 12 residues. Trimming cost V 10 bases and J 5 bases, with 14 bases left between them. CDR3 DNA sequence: TGTGCCAGCAAGCCGGGGGAGGAGACCCAGTACTTC. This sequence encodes CASKPGEETQYF.

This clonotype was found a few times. The CDR3 nucleotides read TGTGCCAGAATCGGGAGGTATAGCAATCAGCCCCAGCATTTT. Translated, it gives CARIGRYSNQPQHF. V is TRBV6-4 and J is TRBJ1-5; D is undetermined. Germline CDR1 is MRHNA and CDR2 is SNTAGT. Deletions cut 9 bases from V and 0 bases from J, with 12 bases between. This CDR3 is built from 14 residues.

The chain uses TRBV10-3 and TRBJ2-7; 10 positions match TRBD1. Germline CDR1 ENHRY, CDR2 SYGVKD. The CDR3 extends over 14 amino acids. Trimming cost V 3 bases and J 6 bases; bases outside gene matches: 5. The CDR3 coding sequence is TGTGCCATCAGTGAAGGGACAGGGGCTATCGAGCAGTACTTC. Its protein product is CAISEGTGAIEQYF.

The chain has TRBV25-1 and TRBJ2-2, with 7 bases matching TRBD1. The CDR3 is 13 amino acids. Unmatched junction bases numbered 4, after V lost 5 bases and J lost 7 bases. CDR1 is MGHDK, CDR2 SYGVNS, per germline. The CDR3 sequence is CASSSSGGGELFF. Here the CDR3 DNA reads TGTGCCAGCAGTTCATCAGGGGGCGGGGAGCTGTTTTTT.